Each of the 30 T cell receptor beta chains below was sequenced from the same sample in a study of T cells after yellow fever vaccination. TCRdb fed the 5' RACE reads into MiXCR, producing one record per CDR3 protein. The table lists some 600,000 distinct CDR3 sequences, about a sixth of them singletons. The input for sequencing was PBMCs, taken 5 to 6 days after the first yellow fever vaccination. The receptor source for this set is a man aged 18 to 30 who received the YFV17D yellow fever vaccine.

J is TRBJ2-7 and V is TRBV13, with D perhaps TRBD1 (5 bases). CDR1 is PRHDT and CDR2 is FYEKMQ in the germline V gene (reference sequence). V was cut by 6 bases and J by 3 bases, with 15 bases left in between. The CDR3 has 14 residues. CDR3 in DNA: TGTGCCAGCAGTTTCCAACTTACAGGCTACGAGCAGTACTTC. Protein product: CASSFQLTGYEQYF.

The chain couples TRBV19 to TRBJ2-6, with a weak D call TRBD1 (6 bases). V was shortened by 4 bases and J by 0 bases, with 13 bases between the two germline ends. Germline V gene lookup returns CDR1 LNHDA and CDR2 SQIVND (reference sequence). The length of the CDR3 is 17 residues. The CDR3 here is CASSNNRVSSGANVLTF. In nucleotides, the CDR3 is TGTGCCAGTAGTAATAACAGGGTTTCCTCTGGGGCCAACGTCCTGACTTTC.

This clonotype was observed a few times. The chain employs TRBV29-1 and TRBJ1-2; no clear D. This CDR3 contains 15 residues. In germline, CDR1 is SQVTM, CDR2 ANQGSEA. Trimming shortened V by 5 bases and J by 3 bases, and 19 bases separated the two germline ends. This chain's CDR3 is CSVIVGPQWDYGYTF. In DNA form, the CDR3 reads TGCAGCGTTATCGTCGGACCCCAATGGGACTATGGCTACACCTTC.

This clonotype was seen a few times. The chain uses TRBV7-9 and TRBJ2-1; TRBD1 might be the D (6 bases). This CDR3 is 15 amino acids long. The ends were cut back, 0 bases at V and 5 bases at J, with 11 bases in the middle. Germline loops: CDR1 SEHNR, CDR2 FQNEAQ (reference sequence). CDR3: CASSLALTGNNEQFF. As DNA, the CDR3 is TGTGCCAGCAGCTTAGCCTTAACAGGGAACAATGAGCAGTTCTTC.

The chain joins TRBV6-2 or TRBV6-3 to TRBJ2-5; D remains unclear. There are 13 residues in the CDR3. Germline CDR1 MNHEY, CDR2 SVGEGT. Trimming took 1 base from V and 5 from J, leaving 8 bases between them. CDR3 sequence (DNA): TGTGCCAGCAGTTACTACGGTGGGGAGACCCAGTACTTC. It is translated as CASSYYGGETQYF.

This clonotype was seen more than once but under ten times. CDR3 residues: CASSSPDILRNEQFF. The CDR3 DNA reads as TGTGCCAGCAGTTCTCCGGACATCCTACGCAATGAGCAGTTCTTC. This sequence joins TRBV6-5 and TRBJ2-1; tentative D call: TRBD1 (5 bases). CDR1 and CDR2 (germline): MNHEY, SVGAGI. This CDR3 is built from 15 residues. Deletions cut 4 bases from V and 6 bases from J, with 16 bases between.

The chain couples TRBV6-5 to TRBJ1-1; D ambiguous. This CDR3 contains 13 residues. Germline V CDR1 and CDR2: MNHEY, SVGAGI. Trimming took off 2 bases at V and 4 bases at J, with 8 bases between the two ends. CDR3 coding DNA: TGTGCCAGCAGTTACACACCGGGCACTGAAGCTTTCTTT. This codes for CASSYTPGTEAFF.

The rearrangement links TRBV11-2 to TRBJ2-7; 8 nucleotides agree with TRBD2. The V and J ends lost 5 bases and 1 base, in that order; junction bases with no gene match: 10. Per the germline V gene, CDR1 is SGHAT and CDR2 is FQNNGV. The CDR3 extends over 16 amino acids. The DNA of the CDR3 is TGTGCCAGCAGCACAAGTCCAGCGGGGGTTTCCTACGAGCAGTACGTC. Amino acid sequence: CASSTSPAGVSYEQYV.

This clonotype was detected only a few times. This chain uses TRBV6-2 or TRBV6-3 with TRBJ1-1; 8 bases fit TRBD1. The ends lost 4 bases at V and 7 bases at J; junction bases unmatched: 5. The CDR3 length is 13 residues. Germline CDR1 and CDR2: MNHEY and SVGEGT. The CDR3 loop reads CASSSRDRSEAFF. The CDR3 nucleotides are TGTGCCAGCAGTTCTCGGGACAGGAGTGAAGCTTTCTTT.

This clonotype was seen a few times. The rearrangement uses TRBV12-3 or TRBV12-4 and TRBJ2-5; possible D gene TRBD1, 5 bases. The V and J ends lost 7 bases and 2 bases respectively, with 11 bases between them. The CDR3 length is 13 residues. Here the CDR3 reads CASTPTVQETQYF. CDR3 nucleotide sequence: TGTGCCAGCACCCCGACAGTACAAGAGACCCAGTACTTC.

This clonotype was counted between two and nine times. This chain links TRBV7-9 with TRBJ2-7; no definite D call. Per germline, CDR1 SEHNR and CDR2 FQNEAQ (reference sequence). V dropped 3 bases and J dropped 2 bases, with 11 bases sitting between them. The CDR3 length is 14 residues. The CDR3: CASSLGLGAYEQYV. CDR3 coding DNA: TGTGCCAGCAGCTTGGGGTTAGGTGCCTACGAGCAGTACGTC.

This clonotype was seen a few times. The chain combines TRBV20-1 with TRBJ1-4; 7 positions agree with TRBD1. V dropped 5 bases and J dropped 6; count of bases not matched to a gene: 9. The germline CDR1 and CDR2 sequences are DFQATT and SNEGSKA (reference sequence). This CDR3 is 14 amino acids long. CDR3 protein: CSAQAGRGDEKLFF. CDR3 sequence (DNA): TGCAGTGCTCAAGCCGGCAGGGGGGATGAAAAACTGTTTTTT.

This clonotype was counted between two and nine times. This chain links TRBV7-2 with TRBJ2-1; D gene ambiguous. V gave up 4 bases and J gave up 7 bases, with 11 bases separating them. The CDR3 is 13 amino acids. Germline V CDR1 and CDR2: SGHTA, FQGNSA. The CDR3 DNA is TGTGCCAGCAGCTCCAGACCCACAAATGAGCAGTTCTTC. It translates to CASSSRPTNEQFF.

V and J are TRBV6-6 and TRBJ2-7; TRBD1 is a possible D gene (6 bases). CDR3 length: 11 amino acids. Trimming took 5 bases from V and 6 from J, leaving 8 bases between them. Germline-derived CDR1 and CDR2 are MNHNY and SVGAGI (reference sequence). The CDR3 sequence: CASSQQGEQYF. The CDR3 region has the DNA TGTGCCAGCAGTCAACAGGGCGAGCAGTACTTC.

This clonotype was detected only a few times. The CDR3 DNA sequence: TGTGCCAGCAGCGAAGTAGCGGGGGGAGGGGAGACCCAGTACTTC. Protein sequence: CASSEVAGGGETQYF. This sequence joins TRBV7-2 and TRBJ2-5; TRBD2 agrees at 10 bases. CDR1 and CDR2 (germline): SGHTA, FQGNSA. CDR3 size: 15 residues. With V trimmed by 5 bases and J by 5 bases, 8 bases remained unmatched.

CDR3: CASSQVQGGDGYTF. As DNA, the CDR3 is TGTGCCAGCAGCCAAGTCCAGGGTGGTGACGGCTACACCTTC. The chain is built from TRBV14 and TRBJ1-2, with a possible D match to TRBD1 (5 bases). This CDR3 has 14 amino acids. V lost 1 base and J lost 8, with 14 bases in between. Per the germline V gene, CDR1 is SGHDN and CDR2 is FVKESK.

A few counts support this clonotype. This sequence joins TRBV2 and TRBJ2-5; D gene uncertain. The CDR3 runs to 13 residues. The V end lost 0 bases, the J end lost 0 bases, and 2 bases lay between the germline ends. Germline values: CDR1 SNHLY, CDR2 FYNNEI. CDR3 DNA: TGTGCCAGCAGTGAAGCTAACCAAGAGACCCAGTACTTC. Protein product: CASSEANQETQYF.

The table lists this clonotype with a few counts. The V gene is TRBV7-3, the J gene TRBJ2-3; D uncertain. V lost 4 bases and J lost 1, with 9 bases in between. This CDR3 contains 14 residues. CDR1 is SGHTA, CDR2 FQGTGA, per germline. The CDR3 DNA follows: TGTGCCAGCAGCTCCCCCCCAGGCACAGATACGCAGTATTTT. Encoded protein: CASSSPPGTDTQYF.

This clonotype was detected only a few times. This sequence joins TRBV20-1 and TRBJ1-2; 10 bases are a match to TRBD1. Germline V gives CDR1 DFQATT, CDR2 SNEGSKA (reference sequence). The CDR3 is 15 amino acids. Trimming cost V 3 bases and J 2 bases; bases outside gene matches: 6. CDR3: CSASEDRGRNYGYTF. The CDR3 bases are TGCAGTGCTAGTGAGGACAGGGGGAGGAACTATGGCTACACCTTC.

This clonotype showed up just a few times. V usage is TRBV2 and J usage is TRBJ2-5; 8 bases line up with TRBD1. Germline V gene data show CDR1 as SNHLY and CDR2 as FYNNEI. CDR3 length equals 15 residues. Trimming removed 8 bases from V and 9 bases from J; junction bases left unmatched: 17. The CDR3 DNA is TGTGCCAGCTCGCCGTCGACAGGGGTTAAGGTTGCCCAGTACTTC. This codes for CASSPSTGVKVAQYF.

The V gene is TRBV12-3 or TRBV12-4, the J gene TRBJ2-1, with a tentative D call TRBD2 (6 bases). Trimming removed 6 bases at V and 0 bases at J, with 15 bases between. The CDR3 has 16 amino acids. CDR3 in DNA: TGTGCCAGCAGCCTAAGGCTGGGGGGCTCCTACAATGAGCAGTTCTTC. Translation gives CASSLRLGGSYNEQFF.

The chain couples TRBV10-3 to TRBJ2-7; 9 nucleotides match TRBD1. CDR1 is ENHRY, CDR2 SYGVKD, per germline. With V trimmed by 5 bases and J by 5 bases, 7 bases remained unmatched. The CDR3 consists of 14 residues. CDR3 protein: CAISSGTGSDEQYV. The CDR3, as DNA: TGTGCCATCAGTTCCGGGACAGGGAGCGACGAGCAGTACGTC.

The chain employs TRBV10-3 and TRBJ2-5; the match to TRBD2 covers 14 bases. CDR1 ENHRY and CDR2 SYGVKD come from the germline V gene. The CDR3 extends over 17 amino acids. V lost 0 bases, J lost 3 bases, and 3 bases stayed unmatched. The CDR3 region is CAISESTTSGGEETQYF. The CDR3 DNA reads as TGTGCCATCAGTGAGTCCACGACTAGCGGGGGGGAAGAGACCCAGTACTTC.

The CDR3 reads CASSWARLNSNQPQHF. The CDR3 DNA follows: TGTGCCAGCAGCTGGGCGAGGCTTAATAGCAATCAGCCCCAGCATTTT. The gene calls are TRBV7-8 and TRBJ1-5; D remains unclear. The ends were cut back, 4 bases at V and 0 bases at J, with 13 bases in the middle. The CDR3 has 16 residues. The germline CDR1 and CDR2 sequences are SGHVS and FQNEAQ.

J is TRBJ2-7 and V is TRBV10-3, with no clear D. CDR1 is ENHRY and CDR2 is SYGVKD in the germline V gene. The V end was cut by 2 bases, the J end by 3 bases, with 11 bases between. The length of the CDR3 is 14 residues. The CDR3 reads CAISETWTGYEQYV. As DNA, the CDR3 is TGTGCCATCAGTGAGACCTGGACGGGCTACGAGCAGTACGTC.

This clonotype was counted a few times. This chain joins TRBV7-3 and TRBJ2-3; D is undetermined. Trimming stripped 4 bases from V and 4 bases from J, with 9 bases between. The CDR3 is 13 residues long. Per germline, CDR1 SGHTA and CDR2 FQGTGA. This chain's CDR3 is CASSSRSPDTQYF. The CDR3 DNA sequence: TGTGCCAGCAGCTCCCGGTCCCCAGATACGCAGTATTTT.

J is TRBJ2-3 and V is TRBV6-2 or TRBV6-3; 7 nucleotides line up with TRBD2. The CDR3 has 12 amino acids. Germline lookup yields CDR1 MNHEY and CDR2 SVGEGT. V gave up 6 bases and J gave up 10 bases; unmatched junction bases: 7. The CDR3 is CASSHIGRAQYF. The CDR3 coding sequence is TGTGCCAGCAGCCATATAGGGAGGGCGCAGTATTTT.

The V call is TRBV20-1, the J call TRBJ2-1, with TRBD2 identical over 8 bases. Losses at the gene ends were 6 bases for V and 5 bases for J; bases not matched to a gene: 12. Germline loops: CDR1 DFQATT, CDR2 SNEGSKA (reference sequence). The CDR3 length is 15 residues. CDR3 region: CSAPARGAGNNEQFF. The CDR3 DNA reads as TGCAGTGCCCCCGCGCGGGGGGCGGGGAACAATGAGCAGTTCTTC.

The CDR3 DNA follows: TGCGCCAGCAGCCAGCGGCCCCAGGGCCCACCTTACACCTTC. Protein sequence: CASSQRPQGPPYTF. The V and J genes are TRBV4-3 and TRBJ1-2; D may be TRBD1 (5 bases). The V end lost 3 bases, the J end lost 11 bases, and 19 bases lay between the germline ends. The germline V gene encodes CDR1 LGHNA and CDR2 YSLEER. This CDR3 is 14 amino acids long.

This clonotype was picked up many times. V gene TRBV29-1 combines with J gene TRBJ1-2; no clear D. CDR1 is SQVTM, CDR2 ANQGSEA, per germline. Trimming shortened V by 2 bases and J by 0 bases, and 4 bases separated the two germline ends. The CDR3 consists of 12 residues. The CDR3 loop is CSVETTNYGYTF. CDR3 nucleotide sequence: TGCAGCGTTGAAACAACTAACTATGGCTACACCTTC. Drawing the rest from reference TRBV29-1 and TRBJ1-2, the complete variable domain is SAVISQKPSRDICQRGTSLTIQCQVDSQVTMMFWYRQQPGQSLTLIATANQGSEATYESGFVIDKFPISRPNLTFSTLTVSNMSPEDSSIYLCSVETTNYGYTFGSGTRLTVV.